Listed below are T cell receptor beta chains from one sample, sequenced in a study of cytomegalovirus exposure and HLA in healthy donors. Profiled with immunoSEQ multiplex PCR; TCRdb holds only in-frame clones, not every one. The top ten hold around 0.63% of the sample, which has about 220,000 clones, approximately 82% seen once. Sequencing used PBMCs. Receptor source: a man between 18 and 35 years old in good health and CMV-seronegative. The CDR3 runs from the conserved cysteine through the conserved F or W. D genes are given only for firm matches. Clone sizes are given selectively: once, few, many, or a class where the clone is expanded.

CASSLPGGGLSYEQYF TGCGCCAGCAGCCTCCCGGGGGGGGGCCTCTCCTACGAGCAGTACTTC TRBV5-1 TRBD2 once TRBJ2-7
CASAVWAGVSKNIQYF TGTGCCAGCGCCGTTTGGGCGGGAGTAAGCAAAAACATTCAGTACTTC TRBV27 TRBD2 - TRBJ2-4
CASSEGLNTEAFF TGTGCCAGCAGCGAGGGTTTGAACACTGAAGCTTTCTTT TRBV11-1 - - TRBJ1-1
CASSVQASGRRNEQFF TGTGCCAGCAGCGTACAGGCTAGCGGGAGACGCAATGAGCAGTTCTTC TRBV9 TRBD2 - TRBJ2-1
CASSKDSGQGLWGYTF TGTGCCAGCAGCAAAGACTCGGGACAGGGGCTATGGGGCTACACCTTC TRBV5-8 TRBD1 - TRBJ1-2
CSAHLQIDGYTF TGCAGCGCCCACCTTCAGATTGATGGCTACACCTTC TRBV29-1 - - TRBJ1-2
CSVGTSTDTQYF TGCAGCGTGGGGACTAGCACAGATACGCAGTATTTT TRBV29-1 - - TRBJ2-3
CASSEQGNTEAFF TGTGCCAGCAGTGAACAGGGGAACACTGAAGCTTTCTTT TRBV2 - - TRBJ1-1
CASSLYRGSPRAGELFF TGTGCCAGCAGCTTATACAGGGGTTCCCCGCGGGCCGGGGAGCTGTTTTTT TRBV11-3 TRBD1 - TRBJ2-2
CASSPPGQGAKRGGYTF TGTGCCAGCAGTCCACCGGGACAGGGGGCCAAGCGTGGTGGCTACACCTTC TRBV27 TRBD1 few TRBJ1-2
CASSLGQEETQYF TGTGCCAGCAGCTTGGGACAGGAAGAGACCCAGTACTTC TRBV5-6 - - TRBJ2-5
CASSVVGTGTDTQYF TGTGCCAGCAGCGTAGTAGGGACAGGGACAGATACGCAGTATTTT TRBV9 TRBD1 - TRBJ2-3
CASSPQAPTNEKLFF TGTGCCAGCTCCCCCCAGGCGCCAACTAATGAAAAACTGTTTTTT TRBV6-6 - - TRBJ1-4
CASSANSGSTDTQYF TGTGCCAGCAGTGCTAATAGCGGGAGCACAGATACGCAGTATTTT TRBV6-4 TRBD2 few TRBJ2-3
CASSLAGGYNEQFF TGTGCCAGCAGTCTAGCGGGAGGGTACAATGAGCAGTTCTTC TRBV28 TRBD2 few TRBJ2-1
CASSLWTSGNYEQYF TGTGCCAGCAGTTTGTGGACTAGCGGGAACTACGAGCAGTACTTC TRBV28 TRBD2 - TRBJ2-7
CASSKADKETQYF TGTGCCAGCAGTAAGGCGGACAAAGAGACCCAGTACTTC TRBV27 - - TRBJ2-5
CASRLGNTEAFF TGTGCCAGCAGGCTCGGGAACACTGAAGCTTTCTTT TRBV28 - - TRBJ1-1
CASSPGQSNTEAFF TGCGCCAGCAGCCCAGGACAGTCTAACACTGAAGCTTTCTTT TRBV5-1 - - TRBJ1-1
CATFRRGSYNSPLHF TGTGCCACCTTCAGGAGGGGATCCTATAATTCACCCCTCCACTTT TRBV5-4 - once TRBJ1-6
CASSPQVGTAFNQPQHF TGTGCCAGCAGTCCCCAGGTAGGGACAGCATTTAATCAGCCCCAGCATTTT TRBV28 TRBD1 - TRBJ1-5
CASSPTIWTSGGTYNEQFF TGCGCCAGCAGTCCTACAATCTGGACTAGCGGAGGGACCTACAATGAGCAGTTCTTC TRBV10-1 TRBD2 - TRBJ2-1
CASKEGTGVHTGELFF TGTGCCAGCAAAGAGGGCACGGGGGTGCACACCGGGGAGCTGTTTTTT TRBV27 - - TRBJ2-2
CAWGLAGVSYEQYF TGTGCCTGGGGACTAGCGGGAGTCTCCTACGAGCAGTACTTC TRBV30 TRBD2 once TRBJ2-7